One sample yielded the 17 T cell receptor beta chains listed below, sequenced in a study of control samples from healthy donors and cancer patients. The assay was immunoSEQ multiplex PCR, and TCRdb's table has in-frame clones only and misses some. There are about 120,000 clones in the sample; roughly 86% occur only once, and roughly 3% lies in the top ten. Sequences were obtained from blood. Source of these receptors: a man in his sixties in good health.

The DNA of the CDR3 is TGCGCCAGCAGCTCCCGGGACAGGGGTCACGAGCAGTACTTC. It is translated as CASSSRDRGHEQYF. The genes are TRBV5-1 and TRBJ2-7; the match to TRBD1 covers 10 bases. Germline V gives CDR1 SGHRS, CDR2 YFSETQ. With V trimmed by 3 bases and J by 5 bases, 5 bases remained unmatched. The CDR3 loop spans 14 amino acids.

This clone was recorded once. The V gene is TRBV29-1, the J gene TRBJ1-3; D may be TRBD1 (5 bases). Trimming shortened V by 7 bases and J by 4 bases, and 17 bases separated the two germline ends. The CDR3 has 14 amino acids. Germline-derived CDR1 and CDR2 are SQVTM and ANQGSEA. For the CDR3, the DNA is TGCAGCGCCGCTCAGGGTGTCGAGGGAAACACCATATATTTT. It yields the protein CSAAQGVEGNTIYF.

J is TRBJ2-7 and V is TRBV4-1, with D possibly being TRBD1 (5 bases). V lost 1 base and J lost 0, with 13 bases in between. CDR1 and CDR2 from the germline V gene are MGHRA and YSYEKL. This CDR3 comprises 16 residues. Here the CDR3 reads CASSQALTASSYEQYF. The DNA of the CDR3 is TGCGCCAGCAGCCAAGCCCTGACAGCAAGCTCCTACGAGCAGTACTTC.

This clone occurred once. The chain employs TRBV29-1 and TRBJ1-1; 8 bases match TRBD1. The germline gives CDR1 SQVTM, CDR2 ANQGSEA. The CDR3 consists of 14 residues. V trimming: 6 bases; J trimming: 5 bases; junction bases outside the gene matches: 11. CDR3 DNA: TGCAGCGTGGATGGACAGGGAAGAAGGACTGAAGCTTTCTTT. It codes for CSVDGQGRRTEAFF.

The CDR3, as DNA: TGTGCCAGCAGCTTAACCGCCATCACCGGGGAGCTGTTTTTT. It translates to CASSLTAITGELFF. The genes are TRBV11-3 and TRBJ2-2, with no clear D. Germline assignment: CDR1 SGHNT and CDR2 YENEEA. The CDR3 is 14 residues long. V shed 2 bases and J shed 4 bases, with 8 bases lying between them.

The gene calls are TRBV6-6 and TRBJ2-4; possibly TRBD1 for D (6 bases). The CDR3 length is 16 residues. V gave up 6 bases and J gave up 0 bases, with 15 bases separating them. In germline, CDR1 is MNHNY, CDR2 SVGAGI (reference sequence). CDR3 sequence (DNA): TGTGCCAGCAGAACAGGACAGCAGCTAGCCAAAAACATTCAGTACTTC. This gives the protein CASRTGQQLAKNIQYF.

The V gene is TRBV7-2, the J gene TRBJ2-4; tentative D call: TRBD1 (5 bases). From germline, CDR1 is SGHTA and CDR2 FQGNSA. With 4 bases removed from V and 5 bases from J, the gap between germline ends came to 18 bases. The CDR3 extends over 16 amino acids. The CDR3 protein is CASSSLLLGPQNIQYF. The CDR3 bases are TGTGCCAGCAGCTCCTTACTCCTGGGGCCTCAAAACATTCAGTACTTC.

This chain joins TRBV27 and TRBJ1-1; TRBD1 is a possible D gene (6 bases). The V and J ends lost 8 bases and 0 bases respectively, with 19 bases between them. The CDR3 covers 16 residues. Germline assignment: CDR1 MNHEY and CDR2 SMNVEV (reference sequence). The CDR3 bases are TGTGCCAGCCCGGCCGAGGGGGAATGGGTGAACACTGAAGCTTTCTTT. It specifies CASPAEGEWVNTEAFF.

J is TRBJ1-5 and V is TRBV6-6; TRBD1 matches at 7 bases. With V trimmed by 6 bases and J by 4 bases, 6 bases remained unmatched. The CDR3 loop spans 14 amino acids. Germline values: CDR1 MNHNY, CDR2 SVGAGI (reference sequence). In DNA form, the CDR3 reads TGTGCCAGCAGCCCAGGGGGGGGAAATCAGCCCCAGCATTTT. It codes for CASSPGGGNQPQHF.

The chain employs TRBV6-2 or TRBV6-3 and TRBJ1-1; 9 bases align to TRBD1. J gave up 5 bases and V 5 bases, and 9 bases lay outside the gene matches. The germline V gene has CDR1 MNHEY and CDR2 SVGEGT. The length of the CDR3 is 15 residues. CDR3 nucleotides: TGTGCCAGCAGTCTAACGGGGACAGGGAGGACTGAAGCTTTCTTT. Residues: CASSLTGTGRTEAFF.

The chain combines TRBV19 with TRBJ1-3; a weak D match, TRBD1 (5 bases). In germline, CDR1 is LNHDA, CDR2 SQIVND (reference sequence). The CDR3 consists of 14 residues. V dropped 8 bases and J dropped 0 bases, with 11 bases sitting between them. CDR3 loop: CASADTSSGNTIYF. The CDR3 nucleotides read TGTGCCAGTGCGGACACGAGCTCTGGAAACACCATATATTTT.

V and J are TRBV6-6 and TRBJ2-2; D unclear. The V and J ends lost 0 bases and 5 bases respectively, with 4 bases between them. The germline V gene has CDR1 MNHNY and CDR2 SVGAGI (reference sequence). This CDR3 has 13 residues. The CDR3 loop is CASSYSLTGELFF. CDR3 DNA: TGTGCCAGCAGTTACTCGCTTACCGGGGAGCTGTTTTTT.

This clone was seen a few times. V is TRBV19 and J is TRBJ2-2; 7 bases agree with TRBD2. The CDR3 is 15 residues long. V was clipped by 5 bases and J by 4 bases; unmatched bases: 7. Per germline, CDR1 LNHDA and CDR2 SQIVND (reference sequence). DNA of the CDR3: TGTGCCAGTAGTCCTCAGACTAGCATCACCGGGGAGCTGTTTTTT. It yields the protein CASSPQTSITGELFF.

V and J are TRBV2 and TRBJ2-3; D call uncertain. CDR1 is SNHLY and CDR2 is FYNNEI in the germline V gene. The V gene lost 7 bases and the J gene lost 2 bases, with 13 bases spanning the gap. The CDR3 runs to 14 residues. The CDR3 protein is CASMSQAYTDTQYF. CDR3 nucleotide sequence: TGTGCCAGCATGAGTCAGGCTTACACAGATACGCAGTATTTT.

V usage is TRBV2 and J usage is TRBJ1-4; D gene ambiguous. Trimming removed 1 base at V and 5 bases at J, with 11 bases between. Per the germline V gene, CDR1 is SNHLY and CDR2 is FYNNEI. This CDR3 is 15 amino acids long. CDR3 sequence (DNA): TGTGCCAGCAGTGAAGGTATAGGACGGAATGAAAAACTGTTTTTT. This codes for CASSEGIGRNEKLFF.

A single count supports this clone. The J gene is TRBJ2-1, the V gene TRBV7-5; TRBD2 was called by the table and not checked on the DNA. TRBV7-5 is a pseudogene segment. There are 16 residues in the CDR3. The CDR3 spells CARSTIGGGNYNEQFF. CDR3 DNA: TGTGCCAGAAGTACAATCGGGGGGGGTAATTACAATGAGCAGTTCTTC.

J is TRBJ2-1 and V is TRBV21-1; the table names TRBD2, a call not compared with the DNA. TRBV21-1 is an annotated pseudogene. This CDR3 has 15 amino acids. CDR3 region: CASSKGTSGGNEQFF. The CDR3 DNA follows: TGTGCCAGCAGCAAAGGGACTAGCGGGGGGAATGAGCAGTTCTTC.